These 25 T cell receptor beta chains originate from one sample sequenced in a study of regulatory T cells in long-lasting Graves disease. Library construction for TCR beta used iRepertoire HTBI primers and Arm-PCR of CDR3 regions. TCRdb recomputed calls from the multiplex PCR reads with MiXCR, one row per CDR3 protein. The profile shows 440,000 or so distinct CDR3 sequences, under 15% of them singletons. Regarding time point: newly diagnosed GD, antithyroid drugs for less than 3 months. PBMC RNA served as the TCR library source. The data also belong to a second study, concerning T cells in Graves' hyperthyroidism and ophthalmopathy.

Sequencing used peripheral blood mononuclear cells (PBMCs), obtained at new diagnosis, from a patient treated with antithyroid drugs. The receptors were gathered from a woman between 25 and 40 years old with Graves disease.

There are a few counts of this clonotype. V and J are TRBV29-1 and TRBJ2-3, with D maybe TRBD1 (6 bases). The length of the CDR3 is 21 residues. The germline V gene has CDR1 SQVTM and CDR2 ANQGSEA. The ends were cut back, 2 bases at V and 0 bases at J, with 30 bases in the middle. In DNA, the CDR3 is TGCAGCGTTGAACTCGCCTATCAGCCCCCCGGGACACACCCTAGCACAGATACGCAGTATTTT. Residues: CSVELAYQPPGTHPSTDTQYF.

J is TRBJ2-7 and V is TRBV15, with D perhaps TRBD1 (5 bases). Per germline, CDR1 LNHNV and CDR2 YYDKDF (reference sequence). Trimming took off 2 bases at V and 0 bases at J, with 8 bases between the two ends. The CDR3 is made up of 14 amino acids. The CDR3 sequence is CATSRYTGSYEQYF. DNA for the CDR3: TGTGCCACCAGCAGATACACAGGCTCCTACGAGCAGTACTTC.

This clonotype has a count of ten or more. CDR3: CSGRPGLTDTQYF. Written as DNA, the CDR3 is TGCAGTGGGAGGCCAGGACTCACAGATACGCAGTATTTT. The V call is TRBV20-1, the J call TRBJ2-3; D possibly corresponds to TRBD2 (5 bases). Germline V gene data show CDR1 as DFQATT and CDR2 as SNEGSKA (reference sequence). The CDR3 has 13 amino acids. Trimming removed 7 bases from V and 2 bases from J, with 13 bases in between.

This clonotype came up many times. The J gene is TRBJ2-5, the V gene TRBV11-2, with 10 bases lining up with TRBD2. The CDR3 covers 17 residues. The V gene's germline CDR1 is SGHAT and CDR2 FQNNGV. Trimming removed 2 bases from V and 4 bases from J; junction bases left unmatched: 10. CDR3 sequence reads: CASSLLAGDPRGETQYF. The DNA of the CDR3 is TGTGCCAGCAGCTTACTAGCGGGAGACCCCAGAGGAGAGACCCAGTACTTC.

Here the CDR3 reads CASSVSSNEKLFF. The CDR3, as DNA: TGTGCCAGCAGTGTATCCAGTAATGAAAAACTGTTTTTT. This chain links TRBV28 with TRBJ1-4; no definite D call. Trimming left V 5 bases short and J 4 bases short, with 8 bases between. The germline gives CDR1 MDHEN, CDR2 SYDVKM. There are 13 residues in the CDR3. Together with reference TRBV28 and TRBJ1-4, the CDR3 gives the full variable domain: DVKVTQSSRYLVKRTGEKVFLECVQDMDHENMFWYRQDPGLGLRLIYFSYDVKMKEKGDIPEGYSVSREKKERFSLILESASTNQTSMYLCASSVSSNEKLFFGSGTQLSVL.

The sample holds many counts of this clonotype. The chain is built from TRBV7-9 and TRBJ2-5; D remains unclear. V lost 1 base and J 1 base, leaving 7 bases between the germline ends. Per the germline V gene, CDR1 is SEHNR and CDR2 is FQNEAQ (reference sequence). This CDR3 contains 14 residues. The CDR3 here is CASSLGLLQETQYF. CDR3 DNA sequence: TGTGCCAGCAGCTTAGGCCTCCTCCAAGAGACCCAGTACTTC.

The V and J genes are TRBV2 and TRBJ2-2; no definite D call. The CDR3 has 15 residues. Per the germline V gene, CDR1 is SNHLY and CDR2 is FYNNEI. Between the trimmed V and J ends, which lost 3 bases and 1 base, there was a span of 9 bases. The CDR3 DNA sequence: TGTGCCAGCAGTGATTTAGGTGTGAACACCGGGGAGCTGTTTTTT. Protein product: CASSDLGVNTGELFF.

This clonotype was counted many times. This sequence joins TRBV7-3 and TRBJ1-1; 7 bases align to TRBD1. CDR3 length: 14 amino acids. Germline V lookup: CDR1 SGHTA, CDR2 FQGTGA. The junction had 0 bases not matched to a gene; V was cut back by 1 base and J by 1 base. CDR3 DNA: TGTGCCAGCAGCTTAAGGGACAGGAACACTGAAGCTTTCTTT. Translated: CASSLRDRNTEAFF. Complete variable domain (other parts from reference TRBV7-3 and TRBJ1-1): GAGVSQTPSNKVTEKGKYVELRCDPISGHTALYWYRQSLGQGPEFLIYFQGTGAADDSGLPNDRFFAVRPEGSVSTLKIQRTERGDSAVYLCASSLRDRNTEAFFGQGTRLTVV.

In its sample, this clonotype was seen many times. The chain is built from TRBV7-8 and TRBJ1-5; D unclear. Germline V gives CDR1 SGHVS, CDR2 FQNEAQ. The CDR3 is 16 residues long. V was shortened by 5 bases and J by 1 base, with 15 bases between the two germline ends. The chain's CDR3 is CASSPDRGQSNQPQHF. CDR3 DNA: TGTGCCAGCAGCCCAGACCGTGGGCAGAGCAATCAGCCCCAGCATTTT.

This clonotype was picked up one time. The chain joins TRBV3-1 to TRBJ2-3; 7 nucleotides match TRBD1. The assigned J gene may be wrong: the sequence end matches TRBJ2-7 better. CDR3 size: 15 residues. Germline CDR1 and CDR2: LGHDT and YNNKEL (reference sequence). The CDR3 DNA follows: TGTGCCAGCAGCCAAGGTCTGGTCAGGGGGTTCGAGCAGTACTTC. This gives the protein CASSQGLVRGFEQYF.

At least ten counts were recorded for this clonotype. The V call is TRBV2, the J call TRBJ2-3, with 8 positions matching TRBD2. Germline V CDR1 and CDR2: SNHLY, FYNNEI. The ends lost 4 bases at V and 5 bases at J; junction bases unmatched: 5. This CDR3 has 14 amino acids. The CDR3 is CASSVGRAGDTQYF. The DNA for the CDR3 is TGTGCCAGCAGTGTCGGGAGGGCCGGAGATACGCAGTATTTT. The full variable domain, completed using reference TRBV2 and TRBJ2-3, is EPEVTQTPSHQVTQMGQEVILRCVPISNHLYFYWYRQILGQKVEFLVSFYNNEISEKSEIFDDQFSVERPDGSNFTLKIRSTKLEDSAMYFCASSVGRAGDTQYFGPGTRLTVL.

The CDR3 region has the DNA TGTGCCAGCAGCTTAGGCGGGGTTCGGGATGAGCAGTTCTTC. It encodes CASSLGGVRDEQFF. This rearrangement joins TRBV13 to TRBJ2-1, with a tentative D call TRBD2 (5 bases). Germline lookup yields CDR1 PRHDT and CDR2 FYEKMQ (reference sequence). The V end lost 0 bases, the J end lost 8 bases, and 11 bases lay between the germline ends. The CDR3 runs to 14 residues.

This clonotype came up many times. V gene TRBV3-1 combines with J gene TRBJ1-1, with no clear D. V was pared by 4 bases and J by 3 bases, with 18 bases between. This CDR3 spans 16 amino acids. Germline V gene data show CDR1 as LGHDT and CDR2 as YNNKEL (reference sequence). The CDR3 DNA is TGTGCCAGCAGCCGCCGCCTGGGTTTGTCTCACACTGAAGCTTTCTTT. It encodes CASSRRLGLSHTEAFF.

This clonotype was counted at least ten times. The rearrangement links TRBV27 to TRBJ2-7; D gene unclear. Trimming cost V 0 bases and J 5 bases, with 14 bases left between them. CDR3 length: 15 amino acids. Germline V gene data show CDR1 as MNHEY and CDR2 as SMNVEV (reference sequence). In DNA form, the CDR3 reads TGTGCCAGCAGTTTATCCCAGGCCTTATCCCACGAGCAGTACTTC. This encodes CASSLSQALSHEQYF.

The table lists this clonotype with many counts. The chain carries TRBV10-1 and TRBJ2-7, with D possibly matching TRBD2 (5 bases). V was clipped by 0 bases and J by 0 bases, with 9 bases between them. This CDR3 comprises 15 residues. Germline CDR1 and CDR2: WNHNN and SYGVQD (reference sequence). CDR3: CASSESREHSYEQYF. As DNA, the CDR3 is TGCGCCAGCAGTGAGTCCCGGGAACACTCCTACGAGCAGTACTTC.

The sample holds a few counts of this clonotype. The genes are TRBV6-5 and TRBJ1-5; D possibly corresponds to TRBD1 (5 bases). V lost 0 bases and J lost 2, with 8 bases in between. The germline V gene encodes CDR1 MNHEY and CDR2 SVGAGI. There are 15 residues in the CDR3. CDR3 sequence reads: CASSYSRGGNQPQHF. The DNA of the CDR3 is TGTGCCAGCAGTTACTCGCGGGGGGGCAATCAGCCCCAGCATTTT.

This clonotype has a count of ten or more. The CDR3 spells CSVVAAVGVSSYEQYF. CDR3 sequence (DNA): TGCAGCGTTGTCGCGGCGGTGGGGGTCTCCTCCTACGAGCAGTACTTC. The V and J genes are TRBV29-1 and TRBJ2-7, with D possibly being TRBD1 or TRBD2 (5 bases each). Trimming shortened V by 4 bases and J by 0 bases, and 19 bases separated the two germline ends. The CDR3 loop spans 16 amino acids. Germline CDR1 SQVTM, CDR2 ANQGSEA.

In nucleotides, the CDR3 is TGTGCCAGCAGCTTAAAAGGGGAGCGGGAACCAGATACGCAGTATTTT. Translation gives CASSLKGEREPDTQYF. The genes are TRBV7-8 and TRBJ2-3, with 7 bases lining up with TRBD2. Trimming took 2 bases from V and 4 from J; bases not matched to a gene: 9. This CDR3 region has 16 residues. Germline CDR1 and CDR2: SGHVS and FQNEAQ.

The chain is built from TRBV6-5 and TRBJ2-1; D unresolved. The CDR3 extends over 16 amino acids. Trimming left V 1 base short and J 0 bases short, with 10 bases between. Per the germline V gene, CDR1 is MNHEY and CDR2 is SVGAGI. This chain's CDR3 is CASSYYGGSSYNEQFF. The CDR3 DNA reads TGTGCCAGCAGTTACTATGGCGGTAGCTCCTACAATGAGCAGTTCTTC.

This clonotype was observed a handful of times. The CDR3 protein is CAISSGTGIVEQYF. As DNA, the CDR3 is TGTGCCATCAGTTCCGGGACAGGGATCGTCGAGCAGTACTTC. The gene calls are TRBV10-3 and TRBJ2-7; 9 bases map to TRBD1. The V and J ends lost 5 bases and 6 bases, in that order; junction bases with no gene match: 8. Germline CDR1 ENHRY, CDR2 SYGVKD. CDR3 size: 14 residues.

In this sample, this clonotype turned up many times. The chain uses TRBV11-2 and TRBJ2-2; a weak D match, TRBD1 (6 bases). Trimming took 4 bases from V and 2 from J, leaving 11 bases between them. The CDR3 length is 15 residues. Germline assignment: CDR1 SGHAT and CDR2 FQNNGV. CDR3 protein: CASSSTGQNTGELFF. The CDR3 nucleotides are TGTGCCAGCAGCTCCACGGGACAAAACACCGGGGAGCTGTTTTTT.

The chain carries TRBV9 and TRBJ2-7; 10 bases align to TRBD1. Germline-derived CDR1 and CDR2 are SGDLS and YYNGEE. The CDR3 spans 14 residues. With 3 bases clipped from V and 3 bases from J, the junction kept 3 bases outside the gene matches. The CDR3 nucleotides are TGTGCCAGCAGCGCGGACAGGGGGTTCTACGAGCAGTACTTC. It codes for CASSADRGFYEQYF.

This clonotype was detected only a few times. The CDR3 sequence is CASSQLGSSYNEQFF. The DNA for the CDR3 is TGCGCCAGCAGCCAGCTCGGGAGCTCCTACAATGAGCAGTTCTTC. This chain links TRBV4-1 with TRBJ2-1; a weak D match, TRBD2 (6 bases). This CDR3 has 15 residues. Trimming pared 3 bases from V and 0 bases from J, leaving 9 bases between. In germline, CDR1 is MGHRA, CDR2 YSYEKL.

This clonotype was recorded many times. The V and J genes are TRBV20-1 and TRBJ2-2, with TRBD2 identical over 12 bases. Germline V lookup: CDR1 DFQATT, CDR2 SNEGSKA (reference sequence). The CDR3 is 16 residues long. V was clipped by 0 bases and J by 4 bases; unmatched bases: 3. The CDR3 DNA reads as TGCAGTGCTAGAGACCTAGCGGGAGGGAGCACCGGGGAGCTGTTTTTT. Translated: CSARDLAGGSTGELFF.

CDR3 amino acids: CASSFPITGDSYNEQFF. CDR3 sequence (DNA): TGCGCCAGCAGCTTCCCGATCACGGGAGACTCCTACAATGAGCAGTTCTTC. The genes are TRBV5-1 and TRBJ2-1, with D possibly being TRBD2 (6 bases). Germline assignment: CDR1 SGHRS and CDR2 YFSETQ. The CDR3 extends over 17 amino acids. The V end lost 2 bases, the J end lost 0 bases, and 15 bases lay between the germline ends.